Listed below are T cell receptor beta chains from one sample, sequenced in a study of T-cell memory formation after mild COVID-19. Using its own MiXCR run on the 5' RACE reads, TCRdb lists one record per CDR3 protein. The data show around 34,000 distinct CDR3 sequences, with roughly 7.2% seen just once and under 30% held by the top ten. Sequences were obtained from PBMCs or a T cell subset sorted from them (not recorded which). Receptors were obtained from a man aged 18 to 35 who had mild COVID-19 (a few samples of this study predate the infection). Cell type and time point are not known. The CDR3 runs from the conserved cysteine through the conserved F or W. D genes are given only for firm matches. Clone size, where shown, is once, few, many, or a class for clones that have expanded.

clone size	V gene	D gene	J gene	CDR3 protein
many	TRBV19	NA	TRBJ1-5	CASSSIEGQGPEPQHF
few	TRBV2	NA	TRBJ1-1	CASTVNTEAFF
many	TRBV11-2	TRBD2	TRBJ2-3	CASSPRTSGGAGDTQYF
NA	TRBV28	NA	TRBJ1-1	CASIPITLSRTEAFF
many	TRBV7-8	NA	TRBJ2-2	CASSLYRNTGELFF
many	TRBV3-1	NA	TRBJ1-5	CASSHTNQPQHF
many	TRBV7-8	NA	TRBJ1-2	CASSLERLLGRGYTF
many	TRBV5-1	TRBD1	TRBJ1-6	CASSRGQGVSNSPLHF
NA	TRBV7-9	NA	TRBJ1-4	CASSLKSRGHIAVEKLFF
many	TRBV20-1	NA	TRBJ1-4	CSARDSLVEKLFF
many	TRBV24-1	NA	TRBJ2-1	CATSAAGSPNGQFF
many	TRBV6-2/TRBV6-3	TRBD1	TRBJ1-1	CASSTLRGQGENTEAFF
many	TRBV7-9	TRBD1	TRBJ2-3	CASTMTGADTQYF
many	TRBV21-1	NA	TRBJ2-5	CASSKAPDRPREGTQYF